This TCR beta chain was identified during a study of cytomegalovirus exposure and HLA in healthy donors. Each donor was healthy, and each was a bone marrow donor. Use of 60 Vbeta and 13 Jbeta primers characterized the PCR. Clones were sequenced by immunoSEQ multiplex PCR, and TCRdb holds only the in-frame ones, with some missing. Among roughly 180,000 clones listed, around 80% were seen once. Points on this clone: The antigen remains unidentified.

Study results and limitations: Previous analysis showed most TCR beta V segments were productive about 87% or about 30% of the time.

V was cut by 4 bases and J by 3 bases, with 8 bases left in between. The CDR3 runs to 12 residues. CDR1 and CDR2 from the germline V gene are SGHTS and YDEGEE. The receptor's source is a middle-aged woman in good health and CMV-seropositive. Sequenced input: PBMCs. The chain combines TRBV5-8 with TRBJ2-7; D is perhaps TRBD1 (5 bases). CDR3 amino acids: CASSPRGYEQYF. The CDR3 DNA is TGTGCCAGCAGCCCTAGGGGCTACGAGCAGTACTTC. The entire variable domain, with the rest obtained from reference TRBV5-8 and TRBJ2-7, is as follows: EAGVTQSPTHLIKTRGQQATLRCSPISGHTSVYWYQQALGLGLQFLLWYDEGEERNRGNFPPRFSGRQFPNYSSELNVNALELEDSALYLCASSPRGYEQYFGPGTRLTVT.